The clone carrying this T cell receptor beta chain was seen ten or more times. Antigen unknown. This CDR3 is built from 16 residues. Trimming removed 4 bases from V and 6 bases from J; junction bases left unmatched: 11. Per the germline V gene, CDR1 is SNHLY and CDR2 is FYNNEI. TCRdb re-derived calls from the RT-PCR reads in MiXCR, one entry per CDR3 protein. The sample carries 280,000 or so distinct CDR3 sequences, around a fifth recorded once. This sample was included in a study of response to subunit inactivated influenza vaccine. General study points: Authors suggested each seasonal flu vaccination may recruit only limited numbers of new T cells.

Sequenced material: PBMCs from blood, taken about 20 months after vaccination. The chain couples TRBV2 to TRBJ2-2, with 7 nucleotides matching TRBD2. This clonotype originated in a man between 45 and 75 years old who received an inactivated influenza vaccine. CDR3: CASSVLGGSGSGELFF. The CDR3 DNA reads TGTGCCAGCAGTGTTTTGGGCGGGAGTGGCTCCGGGGAGCTGTTTTTT.